The clone carrying this T cell receptor (beta chain) occurred many times. TCRdb re-called the 5' RACE reads through MiXCR, storing one row per CDR3 protein. The top ten hold roughly 25% of the sample, which has 50,000 or so distinct CDR3 sequences, around 25% seen once. Germline values: CDR1 SQVTM, CDR2 ANQGSEA. V lost 6 bases and J 3 bases, leaving 5 bases between the germline ends. There are 10 residues in the CDR3. These data come from a study of neurological immune-mediated disorders. This receptor was identified in a woman in her seventies in good health. This chain joins TRBV29-1 and TRBJ1-1; no firm D call. The specimen sequenced was PBMCs. The CDR3 nucleotides are TGCAGCGTGCGGGACACTGAAGCTTTCTTT. Protein: CSVRDTEAFF.